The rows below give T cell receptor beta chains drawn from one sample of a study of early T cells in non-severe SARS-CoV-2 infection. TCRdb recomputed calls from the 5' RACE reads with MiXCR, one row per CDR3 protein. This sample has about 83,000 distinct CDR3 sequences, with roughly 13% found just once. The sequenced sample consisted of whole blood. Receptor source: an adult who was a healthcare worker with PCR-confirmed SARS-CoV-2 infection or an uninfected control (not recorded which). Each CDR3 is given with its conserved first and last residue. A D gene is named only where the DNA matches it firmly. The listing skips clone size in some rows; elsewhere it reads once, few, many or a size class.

cdr3_nt: TGTGCCAGCTCACCCCCCAGCGGGGGGTTGTTAAATACGCAGTATTTT; cdr3_aa: CASSPPSGGLLNTQYF; v_call: TRBV18; d_call: TRBD2; j_call: TRBJ2-3; clone_size: many
cdr3_nt: TGTGCCAGCAGTTTGGGTCAGTTGCCCAATGAAAAACTGTTTTTT; cdr3_aa: CASSLGQLPNEKLFF; v_call: TRBV12-3/TRBV12-4; d_call: .; j_call: TRBJ1-4; clone_size: .
cdr3_nt: TGCAGTGCTAGCAACTCCGTTGGGACCCAGTACTTC; cdr3_aa: CSASNSVGTQYF; v_call: TRBV20-1; d_call: .; j_call: TRBJ2-5; clone_size: many
cdr3_nt: TGCGCCAGCAGCATTTCCGGGGGACAAGAGACCCAGTACTTC; cdr3_aa: CASSISGGQETQYF; v_call: TRBV5-1; d_call: .; j_call: TRBJ2-5; clone_size: few
cdr3_nt: TGCAGCGTTGCCAGGGTTTCTGGAAACACCATATATTTT; cdr3_aa: CSVARVSGNTIYF; v_call: TRBV29-1; d_call: .; j_call: TRBJ1-3; clone_size: once
cdr3_nt: TGTGCCCGATGGACTAGCGGGGAAGAAGAGACCCAGTACTTC; cdr3_aa: CARWTSGEEETQYF; v_call: TRBV2; d_call: TRBD2; j_call: TRBJ2-5; clone_size: .
cdr3_nt: TGCAGTGCCCCGCAGGGGTCACAGGGTGGGAACACTGAAGCTTTCTTT; cdr3_aa: CSAPQGSQGGNTEAFF; v_call: TRBV20-1; d_call: .; j_call: TRBJ1-1; clone_size: few
cdr3_nt: TGTGCCAGCAGCCGGGTGCCGGGACAGCTGAACACTGAAGCTTTCTTT; cdr3_aa: CASSRVPGQLNTEAFF; v_call: TRBV3-1; d_call: TRBD1; j_call: TRBJ1-1; clone_size: many
cdr3_nt: TGTGCCAGCAGCTCACGGGCGGAAGGTACGCAGTATTTT; cdr3_aa: CASSSRAEGTQYF; v_call: TRBV7-9; d_call: .; j_call: TRBJ2-3; clone_size: many
cdr3_nt: TGTGCCAGCCGCGCTAGCGGCTCCTACAATGAGCAGTTCTTC; cdr3_aa: CASRASGSYNEQFF; v_call: TRBV5-4; d_call: TRBD2; j_call: TRBJ2-1; clone_size: many
cdr3_nt: TGTGCCAGTAGTATAAAGGGGGCGGACACCGGGGAGCTGTTTTTT; cdr3_aa: CASSIKGADTGELFF; v_call: TRBV19; d_call: TRBD1; j_call: TRBJ2-2; clone_size: many
cdr3_nt: TGTGCCAGCAGCTTTCTAGCGGGGGTGGCGCACAATGAGCAGTTCTTC; cdr3_aa: CASSFLAGVAHNEQFF; v_call: TRBV7-9; d_call: TRBD2; j_call: TRBJ2-1; clone_size: few
cdr3_nt: TGCGCCAGCAGCCAAGTACAGGGGGGTCAGCCCCAGCATTTT; cdr3_aa: CASSQVQGGQPQHF; v_call: TRBV4-3; d_call: TRBD1; j_call: TRBJ1-5; clone_size: many
cdr3_nt: TGTGCCAGTCAGTTGAGCTCCTACAATGAGCAGTTCTTC; cdr3_aa: CASQLSSYNEQFF; v_call: TRBV6-2/TRBV6-3; d_call: .; j_call: TRBJ2-1; clone_size: many
cdr3_nt: TGCAGTGCTTTGGGCCAGGAGAACACTGAAGCTTTCTTT; cdr3_aa: CSALGQENTEAFF; v_call: TRBV20-1; d_call: .; j_call: TRBJ1-1; clone_size: few
cdr3_nt: TGTGCCAGCATCTCACGGGGACAGGGCAATCAGCCCCAGCATTTT; cdr3_aa: CASISRGQGNQPQHF; v_call: TRBV6-2/TRBV6-3; d_call: TRBD1; j_call: TRBJ1-5; clone_size: .
cdr3_nt: TGCGCCAGCAGCGGCGCGTGGGAGCAGTTCTTC; cdr3_aa: CASSGAWEQFF; v_call: TRBV5-1; d_call: .; j_call: TRBJ2-1; clone_size: few
cdr3_nt: TGTGCCAGCAGCTTTCGAGTATTGGGTACTGAAGCTTTCTTT; cdr3_aa: CASSFRVLGTEAFF; v_call: TRBV12-3/TRBV12-4; d_call: .; j_call: TRBJ1-1; clone_size: .
cdr3_nt: TGTGCCAGCATCCGGGATGTCAATGAGCAGTTCTTC; cdr3_aa: CASIRDVNEQFF; v_call: TRBV2; d_call: .; j_call: TRBJ2-1; clone_size: few
cdr3_nt: TGTGCCAGCAGTACCACCCCCCACCAAGAGACCCAGTACTTC; cdr3_aa: CASSTTPHQETQYF; v_call: TRBV12-3/TRBV12-4; d_call: .; j_call: TRBJ2-5; clone_size: few
cdr3_nt: TGTGCCAGCAGCTTAGGAGGGGGCGAAACTGAAGCTTTCTTT; cdr3_aa: CASSLGGGETEAFF; v_call: TRBV7-2; d_call: TRBD1; j_call: TRBJ1-1; clone_size: many
cdr3_nt: TGCAGTGCTGAGGACAGCTCAAATCAGCCCCAGCATTTT; cdr3_aa: CSAEDSSNQPQHF; v_call: TRBV20-1; d_call: .; j_call: TRBJ1-5; clone_size: few
cdr3_nt: TGTGCCAGCAGCCAATTAGGGGTCGGGGACGCGGCTTTGAACACTGAAGCTTTCTTT; cdr3_aa: CASSQLGVGDAALNTEAFF; v_call: TRBV4-2; d_call: .; j_call: TRBJ1-1; clone_size: few
cdr3_nt: TGTGCCAGCAGCGTCCAGGGGTCCGCGGAAAAACTGTTTTTT; cdr3_aa: CASSVQGSAEKLFF; v_call: TRBV9; d_call: .; j_call: TRBJ1-4; clone_size: few
cdr3_nt: TGCGCCAGCACCTTCCCCGAGGCAGGTGCCAAAAAAATCTCTGGGGCCAACGTCCTGACTTTC; cdr3_aa: CASTFPEAGAKKISGANVLTF; v_call: TRBV10-1; d_call: .; j_call: TRBJ2-6; clone_size: few
cdr3_nt: TGTGCCAGCAGCACACAGGGTGATATTGATACGCAGTATTTT; cdr3_aa: CASSTQGDIDTQYF; v_call: TRBV6-5; d_call: .; j_call: TRBJ2-3; clone_size: few
cdr3_nt: TGTGCCAGCAGCTTGGGAGGGATTAGCAATCAGCCCCAGCATTTT; cdr3_aa: CASSLGGISNQPQHF; v_call: TRBV5-6; d_call: .; j_call: TRBJ1-5; clone_size: few
cdr3_nt: TGTGCCACCCGGGACAGGGGAATCATGAACACTGAAGCTTTCTTT; cdr3_aa: CATRDRGIMNTEAFF; v_call: TRBV28; d_call: TRBD1; j_call: TRBJ1-1; clone_size: .
cdr3_nt: TGTGCCAATCCCTCCGGGGACACCGACTCCTACGAGCAGTACTTC; cdr3_aa: CANPSGDTDSYEQYF; v_call: TRBV19; d_call: .; j_call: TRBJ2-7; clone_size: many
cdr3_nt: TGTGCCAGCAGCCAAGATCAGGTGACAGCCAAAAACATTCAGTACTTC; cdr3_aa: CASSQDQVTAKNIQYF; v_call: TRBV3-1; d_call: .; j_call: TRBJ2-4; clone_size: few
cdr3_nt: TGTGCCAGCCTAAGGGGGGTAGGGACTAGCGATGAGCAGTTCTTC; cdr3_aa: CASLRGVGTSDEQFF; v_call: TRBV7-2; d_call: TRBD2; j_call: TRBJ2-1; clone_size: many
cdr3_nt: TGCAGCGTTGGGGGGCGGGAGGACTCCAATCAGCCCCAGCATTTT; cdr3_aa: CSVGGREDSNQPQHF; v_call: TRBV29-1; d_call: .; j_call: TRBJ1-5; clone_size: few
cdr3_nt: TGTGCCAGCAGTGAACAGGGGGTTGAAGCTTTCTTT; cdr3_aa: CASSEQGVEAFF; v_call: TRBV2; d_call: TRBD1; j_call: TRBJ1-1; clone_size: .
cdr3_nt: TGTGCCAGTAGTATTCCCAGGGACACAGATACGCAGTATTTT; cdr3_aa: CASSIPRDTDTQYF; v_call: TRBV19; d_call: .; j_call: TRBJ2-3; clone_size: many
cdr3_nt: TGTGCCAGCAGCTTAGCAGGGGGTAGCACTGAAGCTTTCTTT; cdr3_aa: CASSLAGGSTEAFF; v_call: TRBV7-2; d_call: .; j_call: TRBJ1-1; clone_size: .
cdr3_nt: TGTGCCAGCTCCAACCGACAGGAACAGCAGTACTTC; cdr3_aa: CASSNRQEQQYF; v_call: TRBV7-2; d_call: .; j_call: TRBJ2-7; clone_size: many
cdr3_nt: TGTGCCAGCAGCAGGGCCGGCCCAGATACGCAGTATTTT; cdr3_aa: CASSRAGPDTQYF; v_call: TRBV11-2; d_call: .; j_call: TRBJ2-3; clone_size: many
cdr3_nt: TGTGCCAGCAGTCGTTCGTGGGGGGGTTCACCCCTCCACTTT; cdr3_aa: CASSRSWGGSPLHF; v_call: TRBV12-3/TRBV12-4; d_call: .; j_call: TRBJ1-6; clone_size: many
cdr3_nt: TGTGCCAGCAGTCCGACTAGCGGGGGAAAAGAGACCCAGTACTTC; cdr3_aa: CASSPTSGGKETQYF; v_call: TRBV6-6; d_call: TRBD2; j_call: TRBJ2-5; clone_size: few
cdr3_nt: TGCGCCAGCAGCAGAGATAGCAATCAGCCCCAGCATTTT; cdr3_aa: CASSRDSNQPQHF; v_call: TRBV10-1; d_call: .; j_call: TRBJ1-5; clone_size: many
cdr3_nt: TGTGCCAGCGCCCCAGGGTTGGACCAGCCCCAGCATTTT; cdr3_aa: CASAPGLDQPQHF; v_call: TRBV2; d_call: .; j_call: TRBJ1-5; clone_size: many
cdr3_nt: TGTGCCAGCACCCTGAGGGGGGAAAGGGGCAATGAGCAGTTCTTC; cdr3_aa: CASTLRGERGNEQFF; v_call: TRBV6-2/TRBV6-3; d_call: .; j_call: TRBJ2-1; clone_size: many
cdr3_nt: TGTGCATACCGACCGGGGGCGCCGAGCTCCTACAATGAGCAGTTCTTC; cdr3_aa: CAYRPGAPSSYNEQFF; v_call: TRBV12-2; d_call: .; j_call: TRBJ2-1; clone_size: .
cdr3_nt: TGTGCCAGCAGCCTATTTCAGGGCTACACTGAAGCTTTCTTT; cdr3_aa: CASSLFQGYTEAFF; v_call: TRBV12-3/TRBV12-4; d_call: .; j_call: TRBJ1-1; clone_size: few
cdr3_nt: TGTGCCAGCAGTTACCTGGGTCCGAACAGCCGTGAAGCTTTCTTT; cdr3_aa: CASSYLGPNSREAFF; v_call: TRBV6-5; d_call: .; j_call: TRBJ1-1; clone_size: .
cdr3_nt: TGTGCCAGTACCACGCGAAGCGGGGGGCAAGAGACCCAGTACTTC; cdr3_aa: CASTTRSGGQETQYF; v_call: TRBV19; d_call: TRBD2; j_call: TRBJ2-5; clone_size: .
cdr3_nt: TGTGCCAGCAGAGGGACAGGCGGTGGAAACACCATATATTTT; cdr3_aa: CASRGTGGGNTIYF; v_call: TRBV9; d_call: TRBD1; j_call: TRBJ1-3; clone_size: .
cdr3_nt: TGCAGCGTTGGCAGGGGGTACTCCTACGAGCAGTACTTC; cdr3_aa: CSVGRGYSYEQYF; v_call: TRBV29-1; d_call: TRBD1; j_call: TRBJ2-7; clone_size: .
cdr3_nt: TGCAGCGTTGAAGACCCCCCCCGAAGGTACTTC; cdr3_aa: CSVEDPPRRYF; v_call: TRBV29-1; d_call: .; j_call: TRBJ2-4; clone_size: few
cdr3_nt: TGTGCCAGCAGTGATTTCCTAGCGGATAGCACAGATACGCAGTATTTT; cdr3_aa: CASSDFLADSTDTQYF; v_call: TRBV25-1; d_call: TRBD2; j_call: TRBJ2-3; clone_size: .
cdr3_nt: TGTGCCAGCAGCTCTCAGGGAGTACGGAACACTGAAGCTTTCTTT; cdr3_aa: CASSSQGVRNTEAFF; v_call: TRBV6-5; d_call: .; j_call: TRBJ1-1; clone_size: .
cdr3_nt: TGCAGTGCTACCCCCGGCAGCCCCGGGCAACCCCAGCATTTT; cdr3_aa: CSATPGSPGQPQHF; v_call: TRBV20-1; d_call: .; j_call: TRBJ1-5; clone_size: .
cdr3_nt: TGCGCCAGCAGCTTGACCACCGGACAGGGGGCATACAATGAGCAGTTCTTC; cdr3_aa: CASSLTTGQGAYNEQFF; v_call: TRBV5-1; d_call: TRBD1; j_call: TRBJ2-1; clone_size: .
cdr3_nt: TGCGCCAGCAGCTCGACGGGGGGCCCCACCGAGACCCAGTACTTC; cdr3_aa: CASSSTGGPTETQYF; v_call: TRBV5-1; d_call: .; j_call: TRBJ2-5; clone_size: .
cdr3_nt: TGTGCCAGCAGCTCAGTCCGTGGGAGGGGGGAAGATACGCAGTATTTT; cdr3_aa: CASSSVRGRGEDTQYF; v_call: TRBV11-2; d_call: .; j_call: TRBJ2-3; clone_size: few
cdr3_nt: TGTGCCAAACCCGGACGGCTAAGCTCTGGAAACACCATATATTTT; cdr3_aa: CAKPGRLSSGNTIYF; v_call: TRBV19; d_call: .; j_call: TRBJ1-3; clone_size: .
cdr3_nt: TGTGCCTGGGGCCAGGGGGATTACACTGAAGCTTTCTTT; cdr3_aa: CAWGQGDYTEAFF; v_call: TRBV30; d_call: TRBD1; j_call: TRBJ1-1; clone_size: many
cdr3_nt: TGTGCCTGGAGTGTTTGGATTAAGGGCACTGAAGCTTTCTTT; cdr3_aa: CAWSVWIKGTEAFF; v_call: TRBV30; d_call: .; j_call: TRBJ1-1; clone_size: many
cdr3_nt: TGTGCCAGCAGCTTAAGCCAAGAGACCCAGTACTTC; cdr3_aa: CASSLSQETQYF; v_call: TRBV5-1; d_call: .; j_call: TRBJ2-5; clone_size: many